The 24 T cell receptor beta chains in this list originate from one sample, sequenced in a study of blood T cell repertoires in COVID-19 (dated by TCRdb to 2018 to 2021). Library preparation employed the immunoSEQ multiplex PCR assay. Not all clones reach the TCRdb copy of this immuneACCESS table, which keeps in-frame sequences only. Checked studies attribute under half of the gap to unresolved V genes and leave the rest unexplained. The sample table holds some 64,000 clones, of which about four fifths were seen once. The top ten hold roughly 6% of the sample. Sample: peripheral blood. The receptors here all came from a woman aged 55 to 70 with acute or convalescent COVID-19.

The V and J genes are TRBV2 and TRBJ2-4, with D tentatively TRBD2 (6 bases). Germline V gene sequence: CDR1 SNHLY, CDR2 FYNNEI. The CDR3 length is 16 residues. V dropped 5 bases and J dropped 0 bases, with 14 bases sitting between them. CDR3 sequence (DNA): TGTGCCAGCAGTTCCCGGACGGGACTAGCCAAAAACATTCAGTACTTC. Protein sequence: CASSSRTGLAKNIQYF.

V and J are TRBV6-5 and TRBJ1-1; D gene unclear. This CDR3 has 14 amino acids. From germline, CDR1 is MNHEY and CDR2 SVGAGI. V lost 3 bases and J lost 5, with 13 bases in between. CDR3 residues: CASSYSTGETEAFF. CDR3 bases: TGTGCCAGCAGTTATTCTACGGGAGAGACTGAAGCTTTCTTT.

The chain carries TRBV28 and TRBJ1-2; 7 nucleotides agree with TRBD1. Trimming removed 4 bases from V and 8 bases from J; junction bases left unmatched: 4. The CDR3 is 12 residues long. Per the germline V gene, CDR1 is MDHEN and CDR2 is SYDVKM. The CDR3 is CASSSQGGGYTF. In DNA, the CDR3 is TGTGCCAGCAGTTCCCAGGGGGGCGGCTACACCTTC.

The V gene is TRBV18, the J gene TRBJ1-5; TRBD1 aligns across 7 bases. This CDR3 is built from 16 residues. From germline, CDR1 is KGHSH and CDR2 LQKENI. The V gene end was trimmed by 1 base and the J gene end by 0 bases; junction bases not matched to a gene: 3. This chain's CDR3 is CASSPLGGRSNQPQHF. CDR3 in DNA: TGTGCCAGCTCACCACTAGGGGGCCGTAGCAATCAGCCCCAGCATTTT.

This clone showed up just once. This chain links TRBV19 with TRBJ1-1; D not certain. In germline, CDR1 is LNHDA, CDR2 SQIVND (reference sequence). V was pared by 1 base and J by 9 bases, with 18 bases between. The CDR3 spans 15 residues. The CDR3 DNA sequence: TGTGCCAGTAGTATAGGTGGGAGGGCAAATTCGAAAGCTTTCTTT. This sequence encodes CASSIGGRANSKAFF.

The CDR3 spells CASSPNRRFRAFF. Written as DNA, the CDR3 is TGTGCCAGCAGCCCCAACAGGCGTTTTCGGGCTTTCTTT. This chain joins TRBV7-2 and TRBJ1-1; D possibly corresponds to TRBD1 (5 bases). The CDR3 spans 13 residues. V was trimmed by 5 bases and J by 11 bases, leaving 18 bases between them. CDR1 is SGHTA, CDR2 FQGNSA, per germline.

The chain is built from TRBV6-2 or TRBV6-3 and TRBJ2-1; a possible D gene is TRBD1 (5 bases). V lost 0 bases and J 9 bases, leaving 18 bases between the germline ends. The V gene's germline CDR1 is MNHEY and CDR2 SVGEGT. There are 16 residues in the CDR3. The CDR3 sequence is CASSYSQGLGAPEQFF. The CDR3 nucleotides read TGTGCCAGCAGTTACTCCCAGGGTTTAGGGGCCCCTGAGCAGTTCTTC.

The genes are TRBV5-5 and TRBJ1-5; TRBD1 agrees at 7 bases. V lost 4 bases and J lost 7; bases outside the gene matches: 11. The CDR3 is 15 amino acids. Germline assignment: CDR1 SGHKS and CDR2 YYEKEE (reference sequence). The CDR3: CASSRLGQVWQPQHF. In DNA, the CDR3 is TGTGCCAGCAGCCGCCTCGGACAGGTATGGCAGCCCCAGCATTTT.

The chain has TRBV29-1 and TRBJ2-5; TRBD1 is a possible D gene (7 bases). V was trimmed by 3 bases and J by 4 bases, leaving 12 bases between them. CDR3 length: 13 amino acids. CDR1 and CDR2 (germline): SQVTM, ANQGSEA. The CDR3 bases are TGCAGCGTTGACCACAGGGGAGGAGAGACCCAGTACTTC. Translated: CSVDHRGGETQYF.

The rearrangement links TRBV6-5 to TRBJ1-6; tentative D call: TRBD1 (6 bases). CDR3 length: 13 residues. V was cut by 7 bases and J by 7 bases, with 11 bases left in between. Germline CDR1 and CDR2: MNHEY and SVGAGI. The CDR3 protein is CASTRGGNSPLHF. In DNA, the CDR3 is TGTGCCAGCACCCGGGGGGGCAATTCACCCCTCCACTTT.

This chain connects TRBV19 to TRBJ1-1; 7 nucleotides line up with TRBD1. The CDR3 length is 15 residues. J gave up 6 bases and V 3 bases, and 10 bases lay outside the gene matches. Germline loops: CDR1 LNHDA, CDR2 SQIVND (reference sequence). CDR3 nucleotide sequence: TGTGCCAGTAGTATTCCGAGACAGGGCCACGCTGAAGCTTTCTTT. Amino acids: CASSIPRQGHAEAFF.

CDR3 DNA: TGTGCCAGCAGCCAAGGAACACAGATAAACACTGAAGCTTTCTTT. Its translation: CASSQGTQINTEAFF. The V and J genes are TRBV4-2 and TRBJ1-1; no definite D call. The V end was cut by 1 base, the J end by 2 bases, with 11 bases between. The CDR3 covers 15 residues. In germline, CDR1 is LGHNA, CDR2 YNFKEQ.

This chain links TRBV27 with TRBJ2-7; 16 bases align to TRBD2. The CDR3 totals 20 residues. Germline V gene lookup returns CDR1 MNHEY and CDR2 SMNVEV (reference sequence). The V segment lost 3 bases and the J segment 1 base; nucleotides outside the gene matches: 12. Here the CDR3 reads CASSFSGTSGGDYHSYEQYF. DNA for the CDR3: TGTGCCAGCAGTTTTTCCGGGACTAGCGGGGGGGACTACCATTCCTACGAGCAGTACTTC.

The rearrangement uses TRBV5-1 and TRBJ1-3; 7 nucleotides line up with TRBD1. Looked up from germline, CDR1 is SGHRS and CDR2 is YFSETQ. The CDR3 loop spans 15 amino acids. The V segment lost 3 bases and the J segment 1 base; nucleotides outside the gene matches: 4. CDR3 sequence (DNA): TGCGCCAGCAGCTCAGGGGGGCTATCTGGAAACACCATATATTTT. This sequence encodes CASSSGGLSGNTIYF.

CDR3 amino acids: CASSTQGAVGDTQYF. The CDR3, as DNA: TGTGCCAGCTCAACACAGGGGGCAGTAGGAGATACGCAGTATTTT. This chain joins TRBV18 and TRBJ2-3; 9 bases map to TRBD1. Germline V gene sequence: CDR1 KGHSH, CDR2 LQKENI. V was pared by 5 bases and J by 5 bases, with 8 bases of the junction left unmatched. This CDR3 comprises 15 residues.

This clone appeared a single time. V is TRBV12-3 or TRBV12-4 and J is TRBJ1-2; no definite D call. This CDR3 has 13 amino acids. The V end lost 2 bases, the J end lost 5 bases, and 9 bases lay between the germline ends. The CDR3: CASSLPGRYGYTF. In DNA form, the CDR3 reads TGTGCCAGCAGTTTACCGGGAAGGTATGGCTACACCTTC.

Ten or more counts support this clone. The CDR3 loop is CATGQGALYEQYF. For the CDR3, the DNA is TGTGCCACGGGACAGGGGGCCCTCTACGAGCAGTACTTC. This rearrangement joins TRBV10-3 to TRBJ2-7; 12 positions match TRBD1. This CDR3 is 13 amino acids long. The ends lost 10 bases at V and 3 bases at J; junction bases unmatched: 4. Germline V CDR1 and CDR2: ENHRY, SYGVKD.

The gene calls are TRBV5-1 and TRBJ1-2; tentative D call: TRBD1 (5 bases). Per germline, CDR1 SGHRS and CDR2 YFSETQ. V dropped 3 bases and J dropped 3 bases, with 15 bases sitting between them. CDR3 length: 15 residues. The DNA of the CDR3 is TGCGCCAGCAGCTCCCTAGGGGAAGGAGACTATGGCTACACCTTC. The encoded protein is CASSSLGEGDYGYTF.

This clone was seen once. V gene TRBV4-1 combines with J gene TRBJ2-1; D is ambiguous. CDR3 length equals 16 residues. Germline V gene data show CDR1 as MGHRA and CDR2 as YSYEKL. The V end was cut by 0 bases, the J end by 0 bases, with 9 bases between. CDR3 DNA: TGCGCCAGCAGCCAAGAACCGGTGAGCTCCTACAATGAGCAGTTCTTC. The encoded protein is CASSQEPVSSYNEQFF.

The CDR3 loop is CASSQLRTGTVANEQFF. CDR3 sequence (DNA): TGTGCCAGCAGCCAACTCCGAACCGGGACAGTAGCTAATGAGCAGTTCTTC. The chain links TRBV4-2 to TRBJ2-1; 7 bases agree with TRBD1. CDR1 is LGHNA and CDR2 is YNFKEQ in the germline V gene. This CDR3 contains 17 residues. J gave up 7 bases and V 2 bases, and 14 bases lay outside the gene matches.

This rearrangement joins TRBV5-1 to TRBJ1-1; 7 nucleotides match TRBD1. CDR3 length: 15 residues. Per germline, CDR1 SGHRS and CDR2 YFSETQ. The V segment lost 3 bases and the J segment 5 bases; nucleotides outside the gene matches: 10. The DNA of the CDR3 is TGCGCCAGCAGCTCCGTACAGGGGAAGGGAACTGAAGCTTTCTTT. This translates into CASSSVQGKGTEAFF.

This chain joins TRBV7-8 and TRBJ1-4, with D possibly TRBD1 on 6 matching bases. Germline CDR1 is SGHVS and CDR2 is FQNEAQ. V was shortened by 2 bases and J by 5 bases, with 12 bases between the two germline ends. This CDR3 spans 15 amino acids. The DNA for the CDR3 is TGTGCCAGCAGCTTATCCAGGGGTGGGAATGAAAAACTGTTTTTT. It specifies CASSLSRGGNEKLFF.

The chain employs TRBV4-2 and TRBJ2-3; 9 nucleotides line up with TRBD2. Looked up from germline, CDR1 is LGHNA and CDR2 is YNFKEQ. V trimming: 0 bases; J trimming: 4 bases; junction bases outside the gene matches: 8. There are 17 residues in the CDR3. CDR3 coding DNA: TGTGCCAGCAGCCAAGAGGAGGGCGGGGGGGCAGCAGATACGCAGTATTTT. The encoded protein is CASSQEEGGGAADTQYF.

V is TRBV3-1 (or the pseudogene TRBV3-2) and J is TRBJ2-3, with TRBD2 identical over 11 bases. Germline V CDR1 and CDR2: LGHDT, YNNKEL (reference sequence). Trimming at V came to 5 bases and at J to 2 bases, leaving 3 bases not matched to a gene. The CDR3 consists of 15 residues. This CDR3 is CASSETSGDTDTQYF. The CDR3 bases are TGTGCCAGCAGCGAGACTAGCGGGGACACAGATACGCAGTATTTT.